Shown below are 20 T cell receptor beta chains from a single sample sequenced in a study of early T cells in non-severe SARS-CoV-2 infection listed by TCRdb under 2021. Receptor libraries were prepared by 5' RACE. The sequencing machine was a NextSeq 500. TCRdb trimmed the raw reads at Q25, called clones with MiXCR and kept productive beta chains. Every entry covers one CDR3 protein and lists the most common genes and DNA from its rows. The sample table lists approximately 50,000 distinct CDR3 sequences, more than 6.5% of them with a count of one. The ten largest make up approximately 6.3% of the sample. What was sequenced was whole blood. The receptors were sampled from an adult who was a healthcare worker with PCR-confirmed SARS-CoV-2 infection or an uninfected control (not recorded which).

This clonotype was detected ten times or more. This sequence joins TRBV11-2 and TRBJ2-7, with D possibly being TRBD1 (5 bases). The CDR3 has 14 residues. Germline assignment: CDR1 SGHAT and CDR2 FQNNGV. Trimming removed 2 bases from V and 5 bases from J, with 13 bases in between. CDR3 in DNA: TGTGCCAGCAGCTTATCGGCAGGGAACCACGAGCAGTACTTC. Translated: CASSLSAGNHEQYF.

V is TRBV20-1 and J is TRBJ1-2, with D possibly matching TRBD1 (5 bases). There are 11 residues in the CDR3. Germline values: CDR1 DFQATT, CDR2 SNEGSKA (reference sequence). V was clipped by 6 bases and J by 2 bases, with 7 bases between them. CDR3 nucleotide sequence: TGCAGTGCCGGGGGGAACTATGGCTACACCTTC. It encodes CSAGGNYGYTF.

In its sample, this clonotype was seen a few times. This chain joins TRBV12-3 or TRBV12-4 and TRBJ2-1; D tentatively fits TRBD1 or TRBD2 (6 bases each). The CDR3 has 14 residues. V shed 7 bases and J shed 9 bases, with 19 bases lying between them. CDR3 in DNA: TGTGCCAGCACCTGGGGGGCAGGGAGGTCTGAGCAGTTCTTC. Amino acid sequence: CASTWGAGRSEQFF.

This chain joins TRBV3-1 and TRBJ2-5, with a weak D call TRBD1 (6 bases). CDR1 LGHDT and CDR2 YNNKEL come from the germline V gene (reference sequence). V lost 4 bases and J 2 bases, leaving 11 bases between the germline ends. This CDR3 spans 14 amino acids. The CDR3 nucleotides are TGTGCCAGCAGCCCCGGACAGATACAAGAGACCCAGTACTTC. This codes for CASSPGQIQETQYF.

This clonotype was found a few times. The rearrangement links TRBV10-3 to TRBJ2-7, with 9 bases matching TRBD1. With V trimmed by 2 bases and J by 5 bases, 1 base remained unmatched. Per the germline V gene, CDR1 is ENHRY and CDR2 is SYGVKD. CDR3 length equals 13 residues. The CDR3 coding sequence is TGTGCCATCAGTGAGAGGACAGGGGACGAGCAGTACTTC. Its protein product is CAISERTGDEQYF.

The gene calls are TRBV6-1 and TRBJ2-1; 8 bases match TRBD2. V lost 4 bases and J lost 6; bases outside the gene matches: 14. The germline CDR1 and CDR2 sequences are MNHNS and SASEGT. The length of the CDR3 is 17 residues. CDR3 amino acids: CASSGVLSGGGVNEQFF. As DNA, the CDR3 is TGTGCCAGCAGTGGAGTCCTAAGCGGGGGAGGAGTCAATGAGCAGTTCTTC.

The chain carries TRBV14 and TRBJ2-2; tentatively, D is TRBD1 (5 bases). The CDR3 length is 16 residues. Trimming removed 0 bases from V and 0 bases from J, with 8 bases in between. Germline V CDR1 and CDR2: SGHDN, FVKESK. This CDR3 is CASSQEGRANTGELFF. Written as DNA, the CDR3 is TGTGCCAGCAGCCAAGAGGGCAGGGCGAACACCGGGGAGCTGTTTTTT.

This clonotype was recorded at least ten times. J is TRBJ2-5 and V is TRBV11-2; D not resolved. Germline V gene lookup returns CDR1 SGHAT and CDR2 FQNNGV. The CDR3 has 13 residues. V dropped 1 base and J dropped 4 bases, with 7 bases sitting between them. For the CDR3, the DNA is TGTGCCAGCAGCTTAGCACCCCGAGAGACCCAGTACTTC. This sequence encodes CASSLAPRETQYF.

CDR3 residues: CATSRGSSASYEQYF. For the CDR3, the DNA is TGTGCCACCAGCAGAGGATCAAGCGCGAGCTACGAGCAGTACTTC. The V call is TRBV15, the J call TRBJ2-7; no reliable D call. From germline, CDR1 is LNHNV and CDR2 YYDKDF (reference sequence). The V gene lost 1 base and the J gene lost 3 bases, with 13 bases spanning the gap. The CDR3 is made up of 15 amino acids. Combining the CDR3 with reference TRBV15 and TRBJ2-7 gives the whole variable domain DAMVIQNPRYQVTQFGKPVTLSCSQTLNHNVMYWYQQKSSQAPKLLFHYYDKDFNNEADTPDNFQSRRPNTSFCFLDIRSPGLGDTAMYLCATSRGSSASYEQYFGPGTRLTVT.

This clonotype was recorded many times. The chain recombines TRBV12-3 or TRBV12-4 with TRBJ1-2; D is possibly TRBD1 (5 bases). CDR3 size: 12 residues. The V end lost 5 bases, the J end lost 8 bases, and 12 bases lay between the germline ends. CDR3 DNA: TGTGCCAGCAGTCCCGGGACCCTCGGCTACACCTTC. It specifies CASSPGTLGYTF.

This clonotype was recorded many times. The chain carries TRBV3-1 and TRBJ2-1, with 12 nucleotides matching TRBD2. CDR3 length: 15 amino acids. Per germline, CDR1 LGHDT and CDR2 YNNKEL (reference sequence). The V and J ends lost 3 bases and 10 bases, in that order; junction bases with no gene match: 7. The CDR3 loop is CASSHSGLAGIEQFF. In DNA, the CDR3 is TGTGCCAGCAGCCATTCGGGACTAGCGGGCATAGAGCAGTTCTTC.

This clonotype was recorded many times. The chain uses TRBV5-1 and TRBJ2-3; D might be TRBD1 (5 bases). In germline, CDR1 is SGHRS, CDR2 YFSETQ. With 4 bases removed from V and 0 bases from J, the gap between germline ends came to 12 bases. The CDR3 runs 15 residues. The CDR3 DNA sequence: TGCGCCAGCAGCCCAGGACATTCTAGCACAGATACGCAGTATTTT. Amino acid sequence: CASSPGHSSTDTQYF.

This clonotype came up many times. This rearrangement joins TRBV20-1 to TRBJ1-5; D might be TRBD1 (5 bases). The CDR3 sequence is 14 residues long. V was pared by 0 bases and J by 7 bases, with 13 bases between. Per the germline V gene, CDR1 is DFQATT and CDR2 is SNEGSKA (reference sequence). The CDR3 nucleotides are TGCAGTGCTAGAGATAGGAAGGGGTGGCAGCCCCAGCATTTT. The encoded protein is CSARDRKGWQPQHF.

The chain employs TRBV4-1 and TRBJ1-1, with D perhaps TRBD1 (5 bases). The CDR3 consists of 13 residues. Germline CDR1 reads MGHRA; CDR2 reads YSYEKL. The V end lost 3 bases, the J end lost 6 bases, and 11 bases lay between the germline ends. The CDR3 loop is CASSQYRDAEAFF. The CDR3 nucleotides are TGCGCCAGCAGCCAGTACCGGGACGCTGAAGCTTTCTTT.

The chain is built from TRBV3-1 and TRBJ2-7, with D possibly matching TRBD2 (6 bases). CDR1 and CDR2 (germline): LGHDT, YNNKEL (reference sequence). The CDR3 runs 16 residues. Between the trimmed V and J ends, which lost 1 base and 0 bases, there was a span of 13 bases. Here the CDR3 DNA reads TGTGCCAGCAGCCAAGTTCAGGAGGGTGACTCCTACGAGCAGTACTTC. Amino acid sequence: CASSQVQEGDSYEQYF.

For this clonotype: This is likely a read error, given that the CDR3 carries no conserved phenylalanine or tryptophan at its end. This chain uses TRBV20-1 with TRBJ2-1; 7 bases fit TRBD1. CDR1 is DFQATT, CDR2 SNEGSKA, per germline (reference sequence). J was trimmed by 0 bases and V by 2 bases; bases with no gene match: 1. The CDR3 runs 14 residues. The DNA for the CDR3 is TGCAGTGCTAGACAGGGGGACTCCTACAATGAGCAGTTCGTC. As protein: CSARQGDSYNEQFV.

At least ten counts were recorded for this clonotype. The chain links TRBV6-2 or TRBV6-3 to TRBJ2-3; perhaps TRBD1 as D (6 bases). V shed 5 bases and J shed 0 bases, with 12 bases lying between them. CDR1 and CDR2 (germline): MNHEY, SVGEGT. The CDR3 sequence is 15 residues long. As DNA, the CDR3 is TGTGCCAGCAGTACCCGGGACACCAGCACAGATACGCAGTATTTT. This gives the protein CASSTRDTSTDTQYF.

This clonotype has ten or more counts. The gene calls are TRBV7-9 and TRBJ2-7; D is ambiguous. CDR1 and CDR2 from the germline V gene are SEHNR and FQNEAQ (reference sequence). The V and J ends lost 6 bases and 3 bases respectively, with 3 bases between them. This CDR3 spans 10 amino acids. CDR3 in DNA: TGTGCCAGCAGTAACTACGAGCAGTACTTC. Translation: CASSNYEQYF.

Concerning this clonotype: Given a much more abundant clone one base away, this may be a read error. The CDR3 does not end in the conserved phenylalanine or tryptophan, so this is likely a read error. CDR3 sequence reads: CASSLRRSTNTEAFS. CDR3 in DNA: TGTGCCAGCAGCTTAAGGCGATCTACGAACACTGAAGCTTTCTCT. The J gene is TRBJ1-1, the V gene TRBV7-9; D remains ambiguous. V was cut by 2 bases and J by 1 base, with 11 bases left in between. Looked up from germline, CDR1 is SEHNR and CDR2 is FQNEAQ (reference sequence). The CDR3 consists of 15 residues.

Written as DNA, the CDR3 is TGTGCCAGTACCGCCTGGGCAGGGAGAGATCAGCCCCAGCATTTT. Translation: CASTAWAGRDQPQHF. The chain has TRBV19 and TRBJ1-5, with a tentative D call TRBD1 (5 bases). The CDR3 runs to 15 residues. Trimming pared 7 bases from V and 5 bases from J, leaving 18 bases between. Germline V gene data show CDR1 as LNHDA and CDR2 as SQIVND (reference sequence).